One sample yielded the 19 T cell receptor beta chains listed below, sequenced in a study of T cells in Graves' hyperthyroidism and ophthalmopathy. TCR beta CDR3 regions were amplified from RNA. TCR CDR3 regions were first amplified by RT-PCR with HTBI primers. TCRdb reanalysed the multiplex PCR reads using MiXCR and keeps one entry per CDR3 protein. The data hold about 410,000 distinct CDR3 sequences, with 14% to 15% observed a single time. The sample comprised blood. The receptors derive from a man between 18 and 35 years old with Graves' ophthalmopathy.

This clonotype was seen many times. The J gene is TRBJ1-2, the V gene TRBV7-9; a possible D gene is TRBD1 (5 bases). V lost 6 bases to trimming and J lost 5 bases, with 16 bases between them. Germline loops: CDR1 SEHNR, CDR2 FQNEAQ (reference sequence). This CDR3 comprises 14 residues. The DNA of the CDR3 is TGTGCCAGCAGTTCGCAGGGAGGAGGGTATGGCTACACCTTC. It encodes CASSSQGGGYGYTF. Full variable domain (remainder filled in from reference TRBV7-9 and TRBJ1-2): DTGVSQNPRHKITKRGQNVTFRCDPISEHNRLYWYRQTLGQGPEFLTYFQNEAQLEKSRLLSDRFSAERPKGSFSTLEIQRTEQGDSAMYLCASSSQGGGYGYTFGSGTRLTVV.

This clonotype came up many times. The chain recombines TRBV7-9 with TRBJ2-1; D call uncertain. The germline gives CDR1 SEHNR, CDR2 FQNEAQ (reference sequence). The CDR3 spans 14 residues. The V gene lost 7 bases and the J gene lost 2 bases, with 12 bases spanning the gap. The CDR3 DNA follows: TGTGCCAGCACCAAAGCTCAGGCCTACAATGAGCAGTTCTTC. Encoded protein: CASTKAQAYNEQFF.

This clonotype has ten or more counts. V is TRBV20-1 and J is TRBJ2-7; 13 bases align to TRBD2. Germline loops: CDR1 DFQATT, CDR2 SNEGSKA (reference sequence). The CDR3 contains 14 residues. Trimming removed 4 bases from V and 6 bases from J; junction bases left unmatched: 6. CDR3 protein: CSAILAGGPGEQYF. The CDR3 DNA follows: TGCAGTGCTATACTAGCGGGAGGGCCCGGCGAGCAGTACTTC.

The J gene is TRBJ2-7, the V gene TRBV7-9, with unresolved D. Trimming took off 7 bases at V and 1 base at J, with 14 bases between the two ends. Germline CDR1 is SEHNR and CDR2 is FQNEAQ (reference sequence). This CDR3 contains 14 residues. This CDR3 reads CASTSPPGSYEQYF. Written as DNA, the CDR3 is TGTGCCAGCACCTCCCCCCCCGGGTCCTACGAGCAGTACTTC.

This clonotype was observed at least ten times. This rearrangement joins TRBV11-2 to TRBJ2-1; 10 nucleotides match TRBD2. The CDR3 loop spans 15 amino acids. The J segment lost 7 bases and the V segment lost 5 bases, leaving 8 bases of the junction unmatched. The germline gives CDR1 SGHAT, CDR2 FQNNGV. CDR3 in amino acids: CASSTYSGGRNEQFF. As DNA, the CDR3 is TGTGCCAGCAGCACGTATAGCGGGGGGAGGAATGAGCAGTTCTTC.

Details on this clonotype: Because the CDR3 is missing its conserved closing phenylalanine or tryptophan, this is likely a read error. The rearrangement joins TRBV5-1 to TRBJ2-5; TRBD2 aligns across 14 bases. V dropped 0 bases and J dropped 0; count of bases not matched to a gene: 1. The CDR3 spans 17 residues. From germline, CDR1 is SGHRS and CDR2 YFSETQ. The CDR3 sequence: CASSLGTSGGYQETQYS. DNA of the CDR3: TGCGCCAGCAGCTTGGGGACTAGCGGGGGGTACCAAGAGACCCAGTACTCC.

The V and J genes are TRBV10-3 and TRBJ2-1, with 7 bases fitting TRBD1. This CDR3 has 12 residues. The J segment lost 12 bases and the V segment lost 6 bases, leaving 8 bases of the junction unmatched. The germline CDR1 and CDR2 sequences are ENHRY and SYGVKD. The CDR3 region is CAISPDRDVQFF. CDR3 sequence (DNA): TGTGCCATCAGCCCCGACAGGGATGTGCAGTTCTTC.

This clonotype has just one count. This CDR3 is CASSWETSGRAAHEQYF. CDR3 bases: TGTGCCAGCAGCTGGGAGACTAGCGGGAGGGCCGCCCACGAGCAGTACTTC. The chain has TRBV7-9 and TRBJ2-7; 14 nucleotides align to TRBD2. The CDR3 is 17 residues long. CDR1 and CDR2 (germline): SEHNR, FQNEAQ (reference sequence). V was clipped by 4 bases and J by 5 bases; unmatched bases: 10.

This clonotype was found a few times. The genes are TRBV3-1 and TRBJ2-7, with D maybe TRBD1 (5 bases). In germline, CDR1 is LGHDT, CDR2 YNNKEL (reference sequence). V lost 4 bases to trimming and J lost 2 bases, with 18 bases between them. The CDR3 totals 16 residues. CDR3 in DNA: TGTGCCAGCAGCCCCCTCTCAGGGCCTTCTACCTACGAGCAGTACTTC. Its translation: CASSPLSGPSTYEQYF.

This clonotype was counted ten times or more. The chain employs TRBV6-5 and TRBJ2-1; TRBD1 matches 7 bases. V trimming: 3 bases; J trimming: 2 bases; junction bases outside the gene matches: 4. The CDR3 consists of 15 residues. In germline, CDR1 is MNHEY, CDR2 SVGAGI. Written as DNA, the CDR3 is TGTGCCAGCAGTTATCTCCAGGGGGCCTACAATGAGCAGTTCTTC. Translation gives CASSYLQGAYNEQFF.

The CDR3 sequence: CASSHFGADGETQYF. The CDR3 nucleotides read TGTGCCAGCAGCCACTTTGGGGCGGATGGAGAGACCCAGTACTTC. The J gene is TRBJ2-5, the V gene TRBV7-2, with a possible D match to TRBD1 (5 bases). The germline V gene has CDR1 SGHTA and CDR2 FQGNSA. The CDR3 has 15 residues. The V gene lost 5 bases and the J gene lost 4 bases, with 17 bases spanning the gap.

Ten or more counts support this clonotype. The chain is built from TRBV2 and TRBJ1-5; D gene ambiguous. Germline V gene sequence: CDR1 SNHLY, CDR2 FYNNEI. The CDR3 sequence is 13 residues long. V dropped 6 bases and J dropped 5 bases, with 11 bases sitting between them. In nucleotides, the CDR3 is TGTGCCAGCAGAGGATTGGCGGATCAGCCCCAGCATTTT. This codes for CASRGLADQPQHF.

Regarding this clonotype: The junction and the germline gene differ at one end; a read error may be behind it. V and J are TRBV7-9 and TRBJ1-2, with D perhaps matching TRBD1 (6 bases). The CDR3 spans 17 residues. Per germline, CDR1 SEHNR and CDR2 FQNEAQ (reference sequence). The chain's CDR3 is CASSFQTGYISNYDYTF. CDR3 DNA: TGTGCCAGCAGCTTCCAGACAGGTTATATTTCTAACTATGACTACACCTTC.

This clonotype was counted only a few times. This sequence joins TRBV7-2 and TRBJ2-5; the D gene is possibly TRBD2 (6 bases). Germline CDR1 and CDR2: SGHTA and FQGNSA. The ends were cut back, 0 bases at V and 2 bases at J, with 10 bases in the middle. The CDR3 spans 15 residues. CDR3 coding DNA: TGTGCCAGCAGCTTAGCGGCTAGCGTACAAGAGACCCAGTACTTC. Amino acids: CASSLAASVQETQYF.

This clonotype was detected ten times or more. The gene calls are TRBV2 and TRBJ1-2, with D maybe TRBD1 (5 bases). Trimming pared 8 bases from V and 6 bases from J, leaving 16 bases between. In germline, CDR1 is SNHLY, CDR2 FYNNEI. The CDR3 has 13 amino acids. CDR3 region: CASRGGGNDGYTF. CDR3 in DNA: TGTGCCAGCCGGGGCGGTGGGAACGATGGCTACACCTTC.

The CDR3 reads CSAREGEREKLFF. In DNA, the CDR3 is TGCAGTGCTAGAGAGGGAGAGCGTGAAAAACTGTTTTTT. The V and J genes are TRBV20-1 and TRBJ1-4; no firm D call. The CDR3 extends over 13 amino acids. CDR1 is DFQATT, CDR2 SNEGSKA, per germline (reference sequence). Trimming took off 0 bases at V and 7 bases at J, with 9 bases between the two ends.

This clonotype showed up just a few times. The V gene is TRBV9, the J gene TRBJ1-1; no definite D call. The CDR3 length is 12 residues. The germline CDR1 and CDR2 sequences are SGDLS and YYNGEE. Trimming took 4 bases from V and 2 from J, leaving 6 bases between them. CDR3 in amino acids: CASSPENTEAFF. In DNA, the CDR3 is TGTGCCAGCAGCCCCGAAAACACTGAAGCTTTCTTT.

This clonotype was detected ten times or more. The chain couples TRBV2 to TRBJ1-5; 7 bases align to TRBD1. The CDR3 covers 16 residues. With V trimmed by 2 bases and J by 0 bases, 4 bases remained unmatched. Germline loops: CDR1 SNHLY, CDR2 FYNNEI. This CDR3 is CASSEQGGNSNQPQHF. In DNA, the CDR3 is TGTGCCAGCAGTGAACAGGGGGGGAATAGCAATCAGCCCCAGCATTTT.

This clonotype was detected many times. The rearrangement links TRBV5-8 to TRBJ2-1; 9 bases agree with TRBD1. Germline CDR1 is SGHTS and CDR2 is YDEGEE. V was pared by 0 bases and J by 4 bases, with 8 bases of the junction left unmatched. The CDR3 runs to 17 residues. CDR3 DNA: TGTGCCAGCAGCTTGGCAACCGGGACAGGGAGATACAATGAGCAGTTCTTC. Its translation: CASSLATGTGRYNEQFF.